These 17 T cell receptor beta chains were all obtained from the same sample, sequenced in a study of beta chain features in type 1 diabetes. Expressed TCRB transcripts got sequenced, as all isolated RNA was reverse transcribed. TCRdb's table, derived via immunoSEQ multiplex PCR, lists solely in-frame clones and lacks some. The sample contains fewer than 350,000 clones, around 7.8% of which appear only once. Source material: central memory CD4+ T cells from blood. Source of these receptors: a woman under 30 in good health.

This clone showed up just a few times. This sequence joins TRBV7-8 and TRBJ1-2; tentatively, D is TRBD1 (5 bases). Trimming removed 1 base from V and 8 bases from J, with 14 bases in between. CDR1 and CDR2 (germline): SGHVS, FQNEAQ. The CDR3 runs to 14 residues. The CDR3 is CASSLDHESGGYTF. For the CDR3, the DNA is TGTGCCAGCAGCTTAGACCACGAGTCAGGGGGCTACACCTTC. Using reference TRBV7-8 and TRBJ1-2 for the parts outside the CDR3, the full variable domain is GAGVSQSPRYKVAKRGQDVALRCDPISGHVSLFWYQQALGQGPEFLTYFQNEAQLDKSGLPSDRFFAERPEGSVSTLKIQRTQQEDSAVYLCASSLDHESGGYTFGSGTRLTVV.

The genes are TRBV4-2 and TRBJ2-7, with D hard to call. The CDR3 consists of 11 residues. The ends were cut back, 4 bases at V and 4 bases at J, with 5 bases in the middle. Germline lookup yields CDR1 LGHNA and CDR2 YNFKEQ. The CDR3 sequence: CASSLAYEQYV. CDR3 in DNA: TGTGCCAGCAGCCTGGCTTACGAGCAGTACGTC.

In this sample, this clone turned up a few times. This chain connects TRBV2 to TRBJ1-2; 7 bases are a match to TRBD1. The CDR3 runs to 12 residues. Germline V gives CDR1 SNHLY, CDR2 FYNNEI. V was clipped by 4 bases and J by 8 bases; unmatched bases: 4. The DNA of the CDR3 is TGTGCCAGCAGTGTCACAGGGGAGGGCTACACCTTC. This gives the protein CASSVTGEGYTF.

This clone was picked up a small number of times. The chain uses TRBV19 and TRBJ1-2; TRBD1 is a possible D gene (5 bases). The CDR3 has 13 residues. Per the germline V gene, CDR1 is LNHDA and CDR2 is SQIVND (reference sequence). V was cut by 2 bases and J by 3 bases, with 7 bases left in between. CDR3 sequence reads: CASSISRDYGYTF. The CDR3 DNA follows: TGTGCCAGTAGTATATCCAGGGACTATGGCTACACCTTC.

This clone has more than one count but fewer than ten. This chain connects TRBV27 to TRBJ1-1, with D perhaps TRBD1 (6 bases). Germline values: CDR1 MNHEY, CDR2 SMNVEV (reference sequence). This CDR3 has 15 residues. V was shortened by 5 bases and J by 8 bases, with 21 bases between the two germline ends. The CDR3 here is CASSGHRDPPREAFF. The CDR3 region has the DNA TGTGCCAGCAGTGGTCACAGGGACCCACCTCGGGAAGCTTTCTTT.

This clone was counted at least ten times. The rearrangement joins TRBV2 to TRBJ2-5, with D maybe TRBD1 (6 bases). V was cut by 8 bases and J by 0 bases, with 13 bases left in between. This CDR3 is 14 amino acids long. Germline assignment: CDR1 SNHLY and CDR2 FYNNEI. For the CDR3, the DNA is TGTGCCAGCGGACGAGACAGGAACCAAGAGACCCAGTACTTC. This translates into CASGRDRNQETQYF.

This clone was found a few times. This sequence joins TRBV19 and TRBJ1-1, with D unresolved. Germline V gene lookup returns CDR1 LNHDA and CDR2 SQIVND (reference sequence). There are 13 residues in the CDR3. The germline V and J ends were trimmed by 5 bases and 1 base, with 8 bases remaining between them. CDR3 DNA sequence: TGTGCCAGTAGTTCCCAGTCGAACACTGAAGCTTTCTTT. Protein: CASSSQSNTEAFF.

This clone has only a few counts. This sequence joins TRBV15 and TRBJ2-1; D remains unclear. The V end lost 4 bases, the J end lost 9 bases, and 19 bases lay between the germline ends. Germline-derived CDR1 and CDR2 are LNHNV and YYDKDF (reference sequence). The CDR3 totals 15 residues. DNA of the CDR3: TGTGCCACCAGCACTGGTGTTCAAACATCGAGTGAGCAGTTCTTC. This gives the protein CATSTGVQTSSEQFF.

This clone came up many times. The rearrangement uses TRBV6-6 and TRBJ2-7, with D perhaps TRBD1 (6 bases). Trimming left V 6 bases short and J 5 bases short, with 11 bases between. Germline V gives CDR1 MNHNY, CDR2 SVGAGI (reference sequence). The CDR3 covers 12 residues. CDR3 loop: CASRGQNDEQYF. The DNA for the CDR3 is TGTGCCAGCAGAGGACAGAACGACGAGCAGTACTTC.

V usage is TRBV4-3 and J usage is TRBJ2-1; the match to TRBD2 covers 11 bases. This CDR3 has 15 amino acids. Looked up from germline, CDR1 is LGHNA and CDR2 is YSLEER. The V segment lost 5 bases and the J segment 7 bases; nucleotides outside the gene matches: 7. CDR3 nucleotides: TGCGCCAGCAGCTTTGGACTAGCGGGTGGGAATGAGCAGTTCTTC. Its protein is CASSFGLAGGNEQFF.

The chain combines TRBV4-3 with TRBJ2-5, with D unresolved. The CDR3 is 13 amino acids. V gave up 3 bases and J gave up 3 bases, with 8 bases separating them. Germline V gene lookup returns CDR1 LGHNA and CDR2 YSLEER. In DNA, the CDR3 is TGCGCCAGCAGCCATGGAGTTAAAGAGACCCAGTACTTC. Protein sequence: CASSHGVKETQYF.

This clone was seen only a few times. This chain connects TRBV21-1 to TRBJ2-7. TRBV21-1 is recorded as a pseudogene. CDR3 length equals 18 residues. CDR3 loop: CASSKVVRLRDETYEQYV. In nucleotides, the CDR3 is TGTGCCAGCAGCAAAGTAGTCCGGTTAAGGGACGAGACCTACGAGCAGTACGTC.

V usage is TRBV15 and J usage is TRBJ1-4, with a tentative D call TRBD1 (5 bases). Germline CDR1 and CDR2: LNHNV and YYDKDF (reference sequence). CDR3 length: 17 amino acids. Trimming pared 2 bases from V and 7 bases from J, leaving 20 bases between. The CDR3 region has the DNA TGTGCCACCAGCAGACGCCACGGAGCAGGGTCAAGTGAAAAACTGTTTTTT. As protein: CATSRRHGAGSSEKLFF.

CDR3 in DNA: TGTGCCAGCAGCCCCCTCGGGGTAGGAGGAAACACCATATATTTT. Its translation: CASSPLGVGGNTIYF. The gene calls are TRBV4-2 and TRBJ1-3; D gene uncertain. Germline CDR1 and CDR2: LGHNA and YNFKEQ. V was shortened by 4 bases and J by 4 bases, with 14 bases between the two germline ends. This CDR3 comprises 15 residues.

The sample holds a few counts of this clone. The genes are TRBV28 and TRBJ2-7; tentative D call: TRBD1 (6 bases). This CDR3 region has 13 residues. Deletions cut 5 bases from V and 6 bases from J, with 14 bases between. Germline CDR1 and CDR2: MDHEN and SYDVKM. This CDR3 is CASSDHTGTEQYV. Here the CDR3 DNA reads TGTGCCAGCAGTGATCATACAGGGACCGAGCAGTACGTC.

The chain couples TRBV28 to TRBJ1-3; 7 nucleotides agree with TRBD1. J gave up 1 base and V 6 bases, and 6 bases lay outside the gene matches. CDR1 is MDHEN, CDR2 SYDVKM, per germline. The CDR3 runs 15 residues. CDR3 sequence: CASRPRTGSGNTIYF. Written as DNA, the CDR3 is TGTGCCAGCAGACCCAGGACAGGTTCTGGAAACACCATATATTTT.

V and J are TRBV6-5 and TRBJ1-1, with 10 nucleotides matching TRBD1. Trimming cost V 0 bases and J 3 bases; bases outside gene matches: 1. The germline gives CDR1 MNHEY, CDR2 SVGAGI. This CDR3 spans 15 amino acids. The CDR3 spells CASSYSGTGDTEAFF. The CDR3 nucleotides are TGTGCCAGCAGTTACTCGGGGACAGGGGACACTGAAGCTTTCTTT.